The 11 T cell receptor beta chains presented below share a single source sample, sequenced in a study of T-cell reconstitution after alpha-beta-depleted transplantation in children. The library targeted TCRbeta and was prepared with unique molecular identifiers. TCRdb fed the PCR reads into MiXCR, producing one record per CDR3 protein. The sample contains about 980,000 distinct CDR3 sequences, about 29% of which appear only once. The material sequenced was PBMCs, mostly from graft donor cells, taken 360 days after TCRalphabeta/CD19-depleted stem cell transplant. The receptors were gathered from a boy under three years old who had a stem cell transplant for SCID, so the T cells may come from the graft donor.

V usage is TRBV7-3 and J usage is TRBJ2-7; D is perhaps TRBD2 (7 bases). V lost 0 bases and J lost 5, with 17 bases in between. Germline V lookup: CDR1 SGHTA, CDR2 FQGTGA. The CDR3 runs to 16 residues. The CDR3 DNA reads TGTGCCAGCAGCTTAACCGGTGCGGGGGCCGCCCACGAGCAGTACTTC. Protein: CASSLTGAGAAHEQYF.

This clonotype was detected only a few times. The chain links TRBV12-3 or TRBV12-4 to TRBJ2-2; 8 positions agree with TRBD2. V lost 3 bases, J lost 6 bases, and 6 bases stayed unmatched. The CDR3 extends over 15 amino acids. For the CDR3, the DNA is TGTGCCAGCAGTTTCGGGAGGGTAACGCCCGGGGAGCTGTTTTTT. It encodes CASSFGRVTPGELFF.

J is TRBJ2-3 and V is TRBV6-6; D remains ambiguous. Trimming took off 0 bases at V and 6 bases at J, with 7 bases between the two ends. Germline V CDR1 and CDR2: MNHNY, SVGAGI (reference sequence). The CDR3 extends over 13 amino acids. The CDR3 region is CASSYSHADTQYF. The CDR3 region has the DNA TGTGCCAGCAGTTACTCCCACGCGGATACGCAGTATTTT.

The chain's CDR3 is CASSQAGTTGELFF. The CDR3 region has the DNA TGTGCCAGCAGCCAAGCCGGGACCACCGGGGAGCTGTTTTTT. The chain uses TRBV4-2 and TRBJ2-2; the D call may be TRBD1 or TRBD2 (5 bases each). CDR3 size: 14 residues. Trimming removed 1 base at V and 4 bases at J, with 7 bases between. CDR1 and CDR2 from the germline V gene are LGHNA and YNFKEQ.

CDR3 in amino acids: CASSTWSGGVLGETQYF. The CDR3 DNA reads as TGTGCCAGCAGCACCTGGAGCGGGGGGGTCCTCGGGGAGACCCAGTACTTC. This chain joins TRBV12-3 or TRBV12-4 and TRBJ2-5; 10 nucleotides agree with TRBD2. J gave up 5 bases and V 6 bases, and 15 bases lay outside the gene matches. This CDR3 is built from 17 residues.

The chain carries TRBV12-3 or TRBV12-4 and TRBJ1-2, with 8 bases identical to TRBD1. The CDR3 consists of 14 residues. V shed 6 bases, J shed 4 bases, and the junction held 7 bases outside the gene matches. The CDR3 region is CASSGDRRGYGYTF. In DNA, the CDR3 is TGTGCCAGCAGCGGGGACAGGCGAGGCTATGGCTACACCTTC.

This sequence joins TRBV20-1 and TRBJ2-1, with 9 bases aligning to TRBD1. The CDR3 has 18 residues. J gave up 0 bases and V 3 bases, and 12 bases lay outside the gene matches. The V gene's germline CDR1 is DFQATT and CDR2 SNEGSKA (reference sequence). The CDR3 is CSASRGQGVHRSYNEQFF. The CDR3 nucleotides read TGCAGTGCTAGCAGGGGACAGGGAGTACACCGCTCCTACAATGAGCAGTTCTTC.

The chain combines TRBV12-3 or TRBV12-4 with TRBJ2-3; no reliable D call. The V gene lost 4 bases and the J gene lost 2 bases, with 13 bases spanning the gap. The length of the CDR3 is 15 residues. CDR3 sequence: CASSSANRVTDTQYF. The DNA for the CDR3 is TGTGCCAGCAGTTCGGCCAATCGAGTCACAGATACGCAGTATTTT.

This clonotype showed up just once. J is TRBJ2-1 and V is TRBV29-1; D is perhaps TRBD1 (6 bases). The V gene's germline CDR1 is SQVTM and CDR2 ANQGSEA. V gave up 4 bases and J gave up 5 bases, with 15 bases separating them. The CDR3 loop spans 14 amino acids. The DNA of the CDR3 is TGCAGCGTTGGAACAGGGACGTGGAACAATGAGCAGTTCTTC. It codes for CSVGTGTWNNEQFF.

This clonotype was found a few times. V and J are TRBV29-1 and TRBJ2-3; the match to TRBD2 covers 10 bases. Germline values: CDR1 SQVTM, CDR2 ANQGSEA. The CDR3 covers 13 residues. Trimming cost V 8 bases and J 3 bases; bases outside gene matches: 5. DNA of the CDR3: TGCAGCCAAGCGGGGGGGCCGACAGATACGCAGTATTTT. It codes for CSQAGGPTDTQYF.

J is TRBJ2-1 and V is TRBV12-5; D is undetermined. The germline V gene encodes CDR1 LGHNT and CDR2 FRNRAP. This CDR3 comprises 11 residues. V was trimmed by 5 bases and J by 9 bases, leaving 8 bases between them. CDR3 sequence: CASGLMGEQFF. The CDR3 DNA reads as TGTGCTAGTGGTCTGATGGGTGAGCAGTTCTTC.